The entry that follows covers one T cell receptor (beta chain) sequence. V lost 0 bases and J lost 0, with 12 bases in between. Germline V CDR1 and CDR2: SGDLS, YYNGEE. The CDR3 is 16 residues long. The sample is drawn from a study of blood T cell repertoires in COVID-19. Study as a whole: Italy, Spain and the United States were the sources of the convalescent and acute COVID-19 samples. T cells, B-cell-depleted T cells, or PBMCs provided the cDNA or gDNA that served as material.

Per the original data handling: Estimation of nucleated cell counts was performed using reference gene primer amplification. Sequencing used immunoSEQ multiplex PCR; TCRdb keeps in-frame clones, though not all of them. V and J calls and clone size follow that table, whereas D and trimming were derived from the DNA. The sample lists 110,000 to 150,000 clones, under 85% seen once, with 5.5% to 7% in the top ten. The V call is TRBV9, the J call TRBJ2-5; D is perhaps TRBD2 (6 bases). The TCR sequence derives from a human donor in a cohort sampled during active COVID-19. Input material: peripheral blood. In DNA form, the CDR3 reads TGTGCCAGCAGCGTAGGAGTGGGGAGGTACCAAGAGACCCAGTACTTC. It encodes CASSVGVGRYQETQYF.